The next 17 T cell receptor beta chains were all read from a single sample in a study of blood T cell repertoires in COVID-19. Here immunoSEQ multiplex PCR was the method, and the copy in TCRdb shows in-frame clones only, minus some. The data show over 150,000 clones, 84% seen once. The specimen sequenced was peripheral blood. The receptors derive from a human donor in a cohort sampled during active COVID-19.

This sequence joins TRBV5-1 and TRBJ2-1; 9 nucleotides line up with TRBD2. The germline CDR1 and CDR2 sequences are SGHRS and YFSETQ. This CDR3 comprises 15 residues. The ends lost 1 base at V and 9 bases at J; junction bases unmatched: 8. DNA for the CDR3: TGCGCCAGCAGCTTGATTAGCGGGAGTGTACGTGAGCAGTTCTTC. Protein sequence: CASSLISGSVREQFF.

This chain connects TRBV5-4 to TRBJ2-1; a possible D gene is TRBD2 (6 bases). The CDR3 is 15 residues long. CDR1 is SGHNT, CDR2 YYREEE, per germline (reference sequence). V was trimmed by 1 base and J by 7 bases, leaving 15 bases between them. In DNA form, the CDR3 reads TGTGCCAGCAGCTTGTTCCCGGGAGTCTTGAATGAGCAGTTCTTC. Translated, it gives CASSLFPGVLNEQFF.

The CDR3, as DNA: TGCGCCAGCAGCCAAGAGATCCGGAGTAACTATGGCTACACCTTC. It codes for CASSQEIRSNYGYTF. The rearrangement uses TRBV4-1 and TRBJ1-2; D unclear. V lost 0 bases to trimming and J lost 1 base, with 9 bases between them. The V gene's germline CDR1 is MGHRA and CDR2 YSYEKL. The CDR3 length is 15 residues.

V is TRBV29-1 and J is TRBJ2-2; D unresolved. Looked up from germline, CDR1 is SQVTM and CDR2 is ANQGSEA. V was clipped by 1 base and J by 6 bases, with 12 bases between them. The CDR3 contains 14 residues. The CDR3, as DNA: TGCAGCGTTGAAGCTCCGGAGAAATCCGGGGAGCTGTTTTTT. It encodes CSVEAPEKSGELFF.

This chain uses TRBV10-2 with TRBJ2-3, with 10 bases fitting TRBD2. Germline values: CDR1 WSHSY, CDR2 SAAADI. The CDR3 loop spans 14 amino acids. The J segment lost 6 bases and the V segment lost 4 bases, leaving 4 bases of the junction unmatched. The CDR3 region is CASSVTSGIDTQYF. The CDR3 DNA reads as TGCGCCAGCAGTGTCACTAGCGGGATCGATACGCAGTATTTT.

The V and J genes are TRBV7-9 and TRBJ1-2, with TRBD1 identical over 9 bases. This CDR3 is 13 amino acids long. V trimming: 3 bases; J trimming: 6 bases; junction bases outside the gene matches: 2. Per the germline V gene, CDR1 is SEHNR and CDR2 is FQNEAQ (reference sequence). CDR3 nucleotides: TGTGCCAGCAGCTTTACAGGGGGCCATGGCTACACCTTC. Amino acids: CASSFTGGHGYTF.

This rearrangement joins TRBV6-1 to TRBJ2-2; 12 bases match TRBD2. Losses at the gene ends were 4 bases for V and 1 base for J; bases not matched to a gene: 1. This CDR3 has 16 amino acids. Germline-derived CDR1 and CDR2 are MNHNS and SASEGT. The CDR3 DNA sequence: TGTGCCAGCAGTGGACTAGCGGGAGTGAACACCGGGGAGCTGTTTTTT. Translating it yields CASSGLAGVNTGELFF.

V is TRBV2 and J is TRBJ1-1; the match to TRBD1 covers 10 bases. Germline lookup yields CDR1 SNHLY and CDR2 FYNNEI. The V gene end was trimmed by 9 bases and the J gene end by 6 bases; junction bases not matched to a gene: 7. The CDR3 contains 13 residues. The CDR3 loop reads CASTGQGVPEAFF. In DNA form, the CDR3 reads TGTGCCAGTACAGGACAGGGGGTGCCTGAAGCTTTCTTT.

The V call is TRBV7-2, the J call TRBJ2-3; 10 bases match TRBD2. The CDR3 totals 16 residues. The V segment lost 2 bases and the J segment 4 bases; nucleotides outside the gene matches: 6. Germline V gene data show CDR1 as SGHTA and CDR2 as FQGNSA. Here the CDR3 reads CASSLQLAGSADTQYF. In DNA form, the CDR3 reads TGTGCCAGCAGCTTACAACTAGCGGGAAGTGCAGATACGCAGTATTTT.

V usage is TRBV28 and J usage is TRBJ2-1; D may be TRBD1 (6 bases). The V gene lost 6 bases and the J gene lost 2 bases, with 14 bases spanning the gap. Per germline, CDR1 MDHEN and CDR2 SYDVKM. The CDR3 loop spans 15 amino acids. The CDR3: CASRGQGGAYNEQFF. The CDR3 DNA follows: TGTGCCAGCAGGGGCCAAGGGGGAGCCTACAATGAGCAGTTCTTC.

V and J are TRBV25-1 and TRBJ2-3; 7 nucleotides line up with TRBD1. Germline CDR1 reads MGHDK; CDR2 reads SYGVNS. The CDR3 is 12 amino acids. J lost 6 bases, V lost 4 bases, and 1 base had no gene match. Written as DNA, the CDR3 is TGTGCCAGCAGTGTACAGGGGGATACGCAGTATTTT. Amino acid sequence: CASSVQGDTQYF.

Note on this clone: The sample holds other DNA sequences that translate to the same CDR3. J is TRBJ2-1 and V is TRBV7-2, with TRBD2 as a possible D gene (6 bases). Per germline, CDR1 SGHTA and CDR2 FQGNSA. V lost 1 base and J lost 6, with 7 bases in between. The CDR3 contains 13 residues. In DNA, the CDR3 is TGTGCCAGCAGCTTAGGGAGGGTCAATGAGCAGTTCTTC. It codes for CASSLGRVNEQFF.

The chain recombines TRBV2 with TRBJ2-7; TRBD2 aligns across 12 bases. CDR3 length: 15 amino acids. Trimming at V came to 7 bases and at J to 0 bases, leaving 4 bases not matched to a gene. The germline V gene has CDR1 SNHLY and CDR2 FYNNEI. The CDR3 protein is CASNPSGGGSYEQYF. The CDR3 region has the DNA TGTGCCAGCAACCCTAGCGGGGGGGGCTCCTACGAGCAGTACTTC.

The rearrangement uses TRBV10-3 and TRBJ2-5, with 11 bases lining up with TRBD1. The CDR3 covers 21 residues. Losses at the gene ends were 3 bases for V and 3 bases for J; bases not matched to a gene: 21. Germline CDR1 reads ENHRY; CDR2 reads SYGVKD. Here the CDR3 DNA reads TGTGCCATCAGTGAACTCGAAGGACCGATAGGACAGGGGGCGCCTAAAGAGACCCAGTACTTC. It codes for CAISELEGPIGQGAPKETQYF.

In regard to this clone: This specimen includes other DNA sequences encoding the same CDR3. This chain links TRBV5-1 with TRBJ1-4, with a tentative D call TRBD1 (5 bases). Germline lookup yields CDR1 SGHRS and CDR2 YFSETQ. V dropped 4 bases and J dropped 0 bases, with 10 bases sitting between them. CDR3 length equals 15 residues. The CDR3 reads CASSPGGSTNEKLFF. The CDR3 DNA is TGCGCCAGCAGCCCCGGGGGATCAACTAATGAAAAACTGTTTTTT.

This clone occurred once. The V call is TRBV27, the J call TRBJ1-3; the D gene is possibly TRBD1 (5 bases). The CDR3 extends over 17 amino acids. V dropped 2 bases and J dropped 1 base, with 15 bases sitting between them. Germline CDR1 is MNHEY and CDR2 is SMNVEV (reference sequence). CDR3 coding DNA: TGTGCCAGCAGTTTACCCCTCCCCAGGGATTCTGGAAACACCATATATTTT. This translates into CASSLPLPRDSGNTIYF.

V is TRBV4-2 and J is TRBJ1-1; 12 bases fit TRBD1. Germline CDR1 reads LGHNA; CDR2 reads YNFKEQ. Trimming removed 5 bases from V and 6 bases from J; junction bases left unmatched: 7. The CDR3 has 15 residues. Here the CDR3 reads CASSGGTGGVAEAFF. CDR3 DNA sequence: TGTGCCAGCAGCGGGGGGACAGGGGGCGTCGCTGAAGCTTTCTTT.